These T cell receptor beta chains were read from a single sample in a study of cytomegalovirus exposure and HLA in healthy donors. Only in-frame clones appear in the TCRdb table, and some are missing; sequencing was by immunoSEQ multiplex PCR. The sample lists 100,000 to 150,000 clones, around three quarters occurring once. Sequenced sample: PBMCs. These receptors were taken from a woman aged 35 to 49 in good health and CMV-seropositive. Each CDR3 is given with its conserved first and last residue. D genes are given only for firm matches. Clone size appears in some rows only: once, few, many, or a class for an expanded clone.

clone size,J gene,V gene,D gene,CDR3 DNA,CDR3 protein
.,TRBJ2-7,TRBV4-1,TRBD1,TGCGCCAGCAGCCATGCAGGGGGCGACGAGCAGTACTTC,CASSHAGGDEQYF
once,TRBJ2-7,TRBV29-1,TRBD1,TGCAGCGCCTGGACAGGACTCGAGCAGTACTTC,CSAWTGLEQYF
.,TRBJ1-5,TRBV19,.,TGTGCCAGTAGTACCCAGACAAATCAGCCCCAGCATTTT,CASSTQTNQPQHF
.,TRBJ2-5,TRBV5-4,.,TGTGCCAGCAGCTTGACAGGGAGACAAGAGACCCAGTACTTC,CASSLTGRQETQYF
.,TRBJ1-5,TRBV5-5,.,TGTGCCAGCAGCTTACAGTTCAATCAGCCCCAGCATTTT,CASSLQFNQPQHF
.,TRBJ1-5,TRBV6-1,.,TGTGCCAGCAGAGGAGAGGGCTCCGGGGCCCAGCATTTT,CASRGEGSGAQHF
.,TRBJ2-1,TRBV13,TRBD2,TGTGCCAGCAGCGAGCGGGGCTCCTACAATGAGCAGTTCTTC,CASSERGSYNEQFF
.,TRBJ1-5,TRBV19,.,TGTGCCAGTAGTAATTTCGCGGCAGCTACTAATCAGCCCCAGCATTTT,CASSNFAAATNQPQHF
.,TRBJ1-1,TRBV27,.,TGTGCCAGCAGGCCCTATGTGAACACTGAAGCTTTCTTT,CASRPYVNTEAFF
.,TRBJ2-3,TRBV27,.,TGTGCCAGCAGTTCCACGGGTGACGTGGGCACAGATACGCAGTATTTT,CASSSTGDVGTDTQYF
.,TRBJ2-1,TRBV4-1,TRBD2,TGCGCCAGCAGCCAAGATAACGGGAGGACTATCGTTAATGAGCAGTTCTTC,CASSQDNGRTIVNEQFF
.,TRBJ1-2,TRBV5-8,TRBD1,TGTGCCAGCAGCTCAATGGGACAGATTAACTATGGCTACACCTTC,CASSSMGQINYGYTF
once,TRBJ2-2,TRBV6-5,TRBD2,TGTGCCAGCAGTTACGGACTAGCGGGAGTAACCGGGGAGCTGTTTTTT,CASSYGLAGVTGELFF
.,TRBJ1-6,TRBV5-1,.,TGCGCCAGCAGCGGCCGGGGGGAATGGAATTCACCCCTCCACTTT,CASSGRGEWNSPLHF
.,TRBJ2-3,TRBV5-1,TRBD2,TGCGCCAGCAGGACTAGCGGGAGATCAGATACGCAGTATTTT,CASRTSGRSDTQYF
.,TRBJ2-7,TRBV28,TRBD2,TGTGCCAGCAGTTCCATAGCGGGAGGTTCCTACGAGCAGTACTTC,CASSSIAGGSYEQYF
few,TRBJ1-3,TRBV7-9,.,TGTGCCAGCAGCTTAGATTTCAAGAGCTCTGGAAACACCATATATTTT,CASSLDFKSSGNTIYF
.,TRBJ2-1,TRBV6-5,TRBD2,TGTGCCAGCAGTTACGGGCGGGAGGCCCCCCATGAGCAGTTCTTC,CASSYGREAPHEQFF
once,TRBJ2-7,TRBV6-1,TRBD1,TGTGCCAGCAGATCTGGACAGGTCTTCTACGAGCAGTACTTC,CASRSGQVFYEQYF
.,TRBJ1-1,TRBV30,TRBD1,TGTGCCTGGAGTTTACAGGGGCCCTACGAAGCTTTCTTT,CAWSLQGPYEAFF
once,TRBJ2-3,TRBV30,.,TGTGCCTTTAGCAGGGGTGTTGGGACAGATACGCAGTATTTT,CAFSRGVGTDTQYF
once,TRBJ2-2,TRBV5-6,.,TGTGCCAGCTTCCCCCTAGCGTCGATCACTAACACCGGGGAGCTGTTTTTT,CASFPLASITNTGELFF
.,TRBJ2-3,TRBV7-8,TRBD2,TGTGCCAGCAGCTTATCACGACTAGCGGGAGTAGATACGCAGTATTTT,CASSLSRLAGVDTQYF
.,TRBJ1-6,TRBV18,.,TGTGCCAGCTCACCAAGGCAGGATAGCTCCTATAATTCACCCCTCCACTTT,CASSPRQDSSYNSPLHF
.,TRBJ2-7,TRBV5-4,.,TGTGCCAGCAGCCGGGACTCCTTATACGAGCAGTACTTC,CASSRDSLYEQYF
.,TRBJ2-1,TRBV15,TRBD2,TGTGCCACCAGCAGAGGACTAAACGGGAGGTTTAATGAGCAGTTCTTC,CATSRGLNGRFNEQFF
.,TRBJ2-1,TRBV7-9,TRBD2,TGTGCCAGCAGCGGGGGGGGGATACCTTCCGATGAGCAGTTCTTC,CASSGGGIPSDEQFF
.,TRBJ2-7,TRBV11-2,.,TGTGCCAGCAGCCACAGGACAGTGACCTACGAGCAGTACTTC,CASSHRTVTYEQYF
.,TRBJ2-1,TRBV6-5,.,TGTGCCAGCAGTTTCCAGGGGGGGCAGTTCTTC,CASSFQGGQFF
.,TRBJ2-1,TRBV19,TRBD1,TGTGCCAGTAGTGGACAGGGTCATGAGCAGTTCTTC,CASSGQGHEQFF
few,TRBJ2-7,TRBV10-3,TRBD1,TGTGCCATCAGTGAAACCCCGGGACAGGGGAGACACGAGCAGTACTTC,CAISETPGQGRHEQYF